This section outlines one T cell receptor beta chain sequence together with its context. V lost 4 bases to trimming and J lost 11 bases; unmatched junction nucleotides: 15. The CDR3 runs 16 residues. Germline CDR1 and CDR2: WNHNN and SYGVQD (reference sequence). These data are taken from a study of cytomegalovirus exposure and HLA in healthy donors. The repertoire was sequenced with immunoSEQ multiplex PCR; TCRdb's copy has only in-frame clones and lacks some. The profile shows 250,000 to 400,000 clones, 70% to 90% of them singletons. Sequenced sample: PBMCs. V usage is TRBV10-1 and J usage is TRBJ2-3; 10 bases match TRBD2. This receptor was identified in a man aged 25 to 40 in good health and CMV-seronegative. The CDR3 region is CASSGEKRGGEFKQYF. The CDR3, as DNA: TGCGCCAGCAGTGGCGAAAAGCGGGGGGGAGAATTTAAGCAGTATTTT.